The TCR beta chain under discussion was sequenced for a study of cytomegalovirus exposure and HLA in healthy donors. The V gene's germline CDR1 is SQVTM and CDR2 ANQGSEA. The CDR3 runs to 14 residues. V dropped 4 bases and J dropped 2; count of bases not matched to a gene: 2. PCR involved 60 Vbeta and 13 Jbeta primers. Only in-frame clones appear in the TCRdb table, and some are missing; sequencing was by immunoSEQ multiplex PCR. The sample includes 150,000 to 200,000 clones, 82% of them seen just once. Sequenced sample: PBMCs. J is TRBJ2-2 and V is TRBV29-1, with 9 nucleotides matching TRBD2. This sequence originates from a man in his fifties or sixties in good health and CMV-seropositive. DNA for the CDR3: TGCAGCGTTGGGGGACTAGCCAACACCGGGGAGCTGTTTTTT. This codes for CSVGGLANTGELFF.